This T cell receptor beta chain comes out of a study of T-cell reconstitution after alpha-beta-depleted transplantation in children. The CDR3 runs to 16 residues. Germline V lookup: CDR1 SGHTA, CDR2 FQGNSA. The J segment lost 0 bases and the V segment lost 5 bases, leaving 4 bases of the junction unmatched. Overall study findings and caveats: A year had passed since transplant, and T-cell counts and diversity by then came mostly from newly produced T cells. TCRbeta diversity was high at day 60 in some patients (a result of surviving recipient T cells and thymic progenitors).

This clonotype was detected only a few times. Antigen unknown. Preparation of the TCRbeta library involved a method that used unique molecular identifiers. TCRdb fed the PCR reads into MiXCR, producing one record per CDR3 protein. Of about 510,000 distinct CDR3 sequences in the sample, about 10% are singletons; the top ten hold less than 15%. The sequence was collected from a female patient aged 2-15 years who had a stem cell transplant for aplastic anemia, so the T cells may come from the graft donor. The V gene is TRBV7-2, the J gene TRBJ2-3; 11 bases map to TRBD2. The sample consisted of PBMCs, mostly from graft donor cells, taken 180 days after TCRalphabeta/CD19-depleted stem cell transplant. CDR3 coding DNA: TGTGCCAGCAGCATCCGGACTAGCGGGAGCACAGATACGCAGTATTTT. Encoded protein: CASSIRTSGSTDTQYF.